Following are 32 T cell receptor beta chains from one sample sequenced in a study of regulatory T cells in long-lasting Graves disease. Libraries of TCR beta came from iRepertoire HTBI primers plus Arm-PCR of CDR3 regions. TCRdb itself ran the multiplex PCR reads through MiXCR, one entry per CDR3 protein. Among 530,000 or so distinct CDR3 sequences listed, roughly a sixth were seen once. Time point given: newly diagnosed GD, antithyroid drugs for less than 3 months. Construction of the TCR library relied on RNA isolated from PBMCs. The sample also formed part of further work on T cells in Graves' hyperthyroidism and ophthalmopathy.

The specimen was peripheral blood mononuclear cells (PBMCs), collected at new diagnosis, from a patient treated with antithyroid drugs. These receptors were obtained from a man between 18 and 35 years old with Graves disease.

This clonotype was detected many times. The DNA for the CDR3 is TGTGCCAGCACGTGGCGGGGCTACAATGAGCAGTTCTTC. It is translated as CASTWRGYNEQFF. The gene calls are TRBV11-2 and TRBJ2-1; D possibly corresponds to TRBD2 (6 bases). This CDR3 is 13 amino acids long. Per germline, CDR1 SGHAT and CDR2 FQNNGV. The V gene lost 7 bases and the J gene lost 3 bases, with 10 bases spanning the gap.

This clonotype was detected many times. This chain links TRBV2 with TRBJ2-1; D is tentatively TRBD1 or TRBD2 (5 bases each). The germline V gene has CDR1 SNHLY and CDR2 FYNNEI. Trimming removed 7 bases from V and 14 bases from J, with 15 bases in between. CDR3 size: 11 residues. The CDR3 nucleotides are TGTGCCAGCACCTCCGGGGACCCGGAGTTCTTC. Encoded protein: CASTSGDPEFF.

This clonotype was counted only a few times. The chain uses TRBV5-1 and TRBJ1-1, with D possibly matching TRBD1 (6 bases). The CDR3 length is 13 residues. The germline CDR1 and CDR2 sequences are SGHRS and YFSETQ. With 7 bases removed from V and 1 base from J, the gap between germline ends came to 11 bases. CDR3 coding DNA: TGCGCCAGCGCGTTGGGACAGAACACTGAAGCTTTCTTT. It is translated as CASALGQNTEAFF.

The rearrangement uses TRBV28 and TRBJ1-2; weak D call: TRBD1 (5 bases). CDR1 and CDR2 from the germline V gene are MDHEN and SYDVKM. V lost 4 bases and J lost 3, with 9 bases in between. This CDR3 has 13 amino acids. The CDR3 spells CASSSRGYYGYTF. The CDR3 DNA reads TGTGCCAGCAGTTCTAGGGGATACTATGGCTACACCTTC.

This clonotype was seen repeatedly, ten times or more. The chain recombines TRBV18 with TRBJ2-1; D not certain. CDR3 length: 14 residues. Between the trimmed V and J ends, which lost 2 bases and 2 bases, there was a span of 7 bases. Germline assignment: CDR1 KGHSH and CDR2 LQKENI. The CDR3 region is CASSPEGAYNEQFF. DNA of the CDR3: TGTGCCAGCTCACCAGAAGGCGCCTACAATGAGCAGTTCTTC.

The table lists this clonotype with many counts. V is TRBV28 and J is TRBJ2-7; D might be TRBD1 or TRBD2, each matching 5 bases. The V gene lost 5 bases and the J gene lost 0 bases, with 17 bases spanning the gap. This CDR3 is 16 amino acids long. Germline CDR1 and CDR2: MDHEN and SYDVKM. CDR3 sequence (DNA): TGTGCCAGCAGTCATCTCGGGACGGATAGCTCCTACGAGCAGTACTTC. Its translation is CASSHLGTDSSYEQYF.

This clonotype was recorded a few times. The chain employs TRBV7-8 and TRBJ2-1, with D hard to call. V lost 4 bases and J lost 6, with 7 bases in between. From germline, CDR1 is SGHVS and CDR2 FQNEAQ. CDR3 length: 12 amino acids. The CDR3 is CASSSQVNEQFF. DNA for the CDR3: TGTGCCAGCAGCTCCCAGGTCAATGAGCAGTTCTTC.

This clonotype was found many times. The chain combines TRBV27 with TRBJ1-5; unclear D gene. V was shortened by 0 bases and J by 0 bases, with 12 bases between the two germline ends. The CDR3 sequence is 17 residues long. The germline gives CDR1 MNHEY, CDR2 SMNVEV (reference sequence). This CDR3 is CASSLSRAGYSNQPQHF. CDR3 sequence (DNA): TGTGCCAGCAGTTTATCCCGGGCCGGCTATAGCAATCAGCCCCAGCATTTT.

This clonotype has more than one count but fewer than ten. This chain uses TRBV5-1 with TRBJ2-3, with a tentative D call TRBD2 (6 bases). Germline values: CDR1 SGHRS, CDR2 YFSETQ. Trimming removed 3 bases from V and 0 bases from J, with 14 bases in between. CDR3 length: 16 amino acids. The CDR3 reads CASSSRGGTSTDTQYF. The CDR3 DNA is TGCGCCAGCAGCTCGAGGGGCGGGACTAGCACAGATACGCAGTATTTT.

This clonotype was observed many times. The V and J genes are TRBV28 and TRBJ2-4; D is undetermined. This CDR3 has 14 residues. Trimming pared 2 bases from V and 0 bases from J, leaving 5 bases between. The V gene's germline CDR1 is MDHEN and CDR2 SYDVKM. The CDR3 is CASSLPVAKNIQYF. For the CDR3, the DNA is TGTGCCAGCAGTTTACCTGTAGCCAAAAACATTCAGTACTTC.

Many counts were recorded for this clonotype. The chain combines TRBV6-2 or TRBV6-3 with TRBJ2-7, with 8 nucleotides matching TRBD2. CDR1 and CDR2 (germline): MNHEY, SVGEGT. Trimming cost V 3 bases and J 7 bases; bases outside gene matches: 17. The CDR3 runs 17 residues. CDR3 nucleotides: TGTGCCAGCAGTTATATCGCGGGAGGCCTGGCCGCTCAGGAGCAGTACTTC. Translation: CASSYIAGGLAAQEQYF.

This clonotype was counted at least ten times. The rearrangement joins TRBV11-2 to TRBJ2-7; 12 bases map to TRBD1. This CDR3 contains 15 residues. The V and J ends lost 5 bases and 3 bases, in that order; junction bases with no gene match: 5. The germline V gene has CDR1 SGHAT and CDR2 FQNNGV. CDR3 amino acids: CASSQGTGGLYEQYF. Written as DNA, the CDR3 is TGTGCCAGCAGCCAAGGGACAGGGGGCCTCTACGAGCAGTACTTC.

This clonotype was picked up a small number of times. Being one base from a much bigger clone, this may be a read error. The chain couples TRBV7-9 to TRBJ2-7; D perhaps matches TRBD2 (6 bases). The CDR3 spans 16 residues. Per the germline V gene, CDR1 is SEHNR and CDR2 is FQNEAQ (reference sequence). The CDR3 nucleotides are TGTGCCAGCAGCTCCCCGGTGGGGGGAAGGACCTACGAGCAGTGCTTC. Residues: CASSSPVGGRTYEQCF. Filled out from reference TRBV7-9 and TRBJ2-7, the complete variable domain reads DTGVSQNPRHKITKRGQNVTFRCDPISEHNRLYWYRQTLGQGPEFLTYFQNEAQLEKSRLLSDRFSAERPKGSFSTLEIQRTEQGDSAMYLCASSSPVGGRTYEQCFGPGTRLTVT.

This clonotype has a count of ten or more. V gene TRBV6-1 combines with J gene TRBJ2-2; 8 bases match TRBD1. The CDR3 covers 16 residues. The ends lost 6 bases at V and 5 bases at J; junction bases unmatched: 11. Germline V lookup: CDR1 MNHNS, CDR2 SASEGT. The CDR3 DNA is TGTGCCAGCAGGGGGTCGGACAGGGCGTTAACCGGGGAGCTGTTTTTT. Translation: CASRGSDRALTGELFF.

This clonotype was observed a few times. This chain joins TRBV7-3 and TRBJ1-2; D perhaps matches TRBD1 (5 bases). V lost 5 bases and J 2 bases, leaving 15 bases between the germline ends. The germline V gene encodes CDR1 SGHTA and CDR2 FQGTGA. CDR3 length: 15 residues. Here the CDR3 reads CASSPGAASNYGYTF. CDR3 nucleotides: TGTGCCAGCAGCCCTGGGGCAGCATCGAACTATGGCTACACCTTC.

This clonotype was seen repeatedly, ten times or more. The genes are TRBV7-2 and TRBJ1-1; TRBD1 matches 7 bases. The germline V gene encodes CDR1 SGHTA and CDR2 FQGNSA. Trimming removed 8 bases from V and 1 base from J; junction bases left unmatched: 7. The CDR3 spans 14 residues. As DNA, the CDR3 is TGTGCCAGCGCAACAGACAGGGCGAACACTGAAGCTTTCTTT. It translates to CASATDRANTEAFF. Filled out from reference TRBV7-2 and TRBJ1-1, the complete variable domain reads GAGVSQSPSNKVTEKGKDVELRCDPISGHTALYWYRQSLGQGLEFLIYFQGNSAPDKSGLPSDRFSAERTGGSVSTLTIQRTQQEDSAVYLCASATDRANTEAFFGQGTRLTVV.

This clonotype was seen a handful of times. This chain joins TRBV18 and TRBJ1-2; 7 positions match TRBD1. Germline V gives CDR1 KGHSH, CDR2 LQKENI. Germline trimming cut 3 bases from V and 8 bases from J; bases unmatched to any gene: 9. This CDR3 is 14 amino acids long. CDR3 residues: CASSPATGLGGYTF. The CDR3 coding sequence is TGTGCCAGCTCACCGGCGACAGGGCTCGGGGGCTACACCTTC.

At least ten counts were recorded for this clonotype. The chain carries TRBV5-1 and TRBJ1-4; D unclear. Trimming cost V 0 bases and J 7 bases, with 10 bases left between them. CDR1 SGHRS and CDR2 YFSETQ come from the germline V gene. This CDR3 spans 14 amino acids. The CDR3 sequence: CASSLGGATEKLFF. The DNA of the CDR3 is TGCGCCAGCAGCTTGGGTGGAGCGACTGAAAAACTGTTTTTT.

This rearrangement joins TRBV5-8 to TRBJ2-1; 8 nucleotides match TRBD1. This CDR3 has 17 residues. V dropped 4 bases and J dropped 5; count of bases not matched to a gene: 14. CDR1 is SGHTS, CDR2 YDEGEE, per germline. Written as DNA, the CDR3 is TGTGCCAGCAGCCCACCGCCCGGGACAGGTGGGGACAATGAGCAGTTCTTC. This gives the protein CASSPPPGTGGDNEQFF.

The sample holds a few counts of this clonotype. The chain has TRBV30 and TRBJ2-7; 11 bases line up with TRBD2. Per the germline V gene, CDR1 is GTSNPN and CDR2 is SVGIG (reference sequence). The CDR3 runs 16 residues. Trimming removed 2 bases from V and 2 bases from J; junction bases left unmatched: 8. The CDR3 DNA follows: TGTGCCTGGAGTTGGCTAGCGGGAGGCCCCCCCTACGAGCAGTACTTC. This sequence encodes CAWSWLAGGPPYEQYF. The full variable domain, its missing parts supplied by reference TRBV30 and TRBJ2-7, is SQTIHQWPATLVQPVGSPLSLECTVEGTSNPNLYWYRQAAGRGLQLLFYSVGIGQISSEVPQNLSASRPQDRQFILSSKKLLLSDSGFYLCAWSWLAGGPPYEQYFGPGTRLTVT.

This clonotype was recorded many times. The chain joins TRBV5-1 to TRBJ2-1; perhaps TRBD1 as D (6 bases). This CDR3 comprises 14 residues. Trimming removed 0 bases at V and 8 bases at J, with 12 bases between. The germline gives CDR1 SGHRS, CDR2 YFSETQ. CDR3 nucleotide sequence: TGCGCCAGCAGCTTGGGGACAGAAGGCGATGAGCAGTTCTTC. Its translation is CASSLGTEGDEQFF.

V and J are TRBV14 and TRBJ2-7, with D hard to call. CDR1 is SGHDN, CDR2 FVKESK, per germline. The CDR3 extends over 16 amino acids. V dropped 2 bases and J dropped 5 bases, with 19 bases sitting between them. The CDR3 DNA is TGTGCCAGCAGCCAAACCTTTTCGCTTTTCGGCAACGAGCAGTACTTC. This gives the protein CASSQTFSLFGNEQYF.

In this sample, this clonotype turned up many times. The CDR3 region is CATRTGRYEETQYF. The CDR3 DNA reads as TGTGCCACCAGGACAGGGCGATATGAAGAGACCCAGTACTTC. J is TRBJ2-5 and V is TRBV27, with 8 bases fitting TRBD1. Trimming took 10 bases from V and 3 from J; bases not matched to a gene: 10. The CDR3 runs to 14 residues. Germline CDR1 and CDR2: MNHEY and SMNVEV (reference sequence).

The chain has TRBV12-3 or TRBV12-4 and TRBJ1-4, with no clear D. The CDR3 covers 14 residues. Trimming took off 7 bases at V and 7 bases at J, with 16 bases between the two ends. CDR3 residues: CASTPALVSEKLFF. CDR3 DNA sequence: TGTGCCAGCACCCCCGCTCTTGTGAGTGAAAAACTGTTTTTT.

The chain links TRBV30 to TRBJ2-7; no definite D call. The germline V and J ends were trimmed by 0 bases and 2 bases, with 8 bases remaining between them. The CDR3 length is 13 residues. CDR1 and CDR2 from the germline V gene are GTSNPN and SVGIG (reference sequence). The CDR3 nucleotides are TGTGCCTGGAGTGTTCGAGCTCCCTACGAGCAGTACTTC. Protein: CAWSVRAPYEQYF.

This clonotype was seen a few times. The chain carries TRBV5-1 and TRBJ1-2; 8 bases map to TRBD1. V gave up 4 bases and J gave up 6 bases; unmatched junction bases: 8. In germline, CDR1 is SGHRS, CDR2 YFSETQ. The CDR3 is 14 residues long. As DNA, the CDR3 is TGCGCCAGCAGCGCCTCGACAGGGGCCGATGGCTACACCTTC. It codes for CASSASTGADGYTF. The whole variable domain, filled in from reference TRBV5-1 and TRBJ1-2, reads KAGVTQTPRYLIKTRGQQVTLSCSPISGHRSVSWYQQTPGQGLQFLFEYFSETQRNKGNFPGRFSGRQFSNSRSEMNVSTLELGDSALYLCASSASTGADGYTFGSGTRLTVV.

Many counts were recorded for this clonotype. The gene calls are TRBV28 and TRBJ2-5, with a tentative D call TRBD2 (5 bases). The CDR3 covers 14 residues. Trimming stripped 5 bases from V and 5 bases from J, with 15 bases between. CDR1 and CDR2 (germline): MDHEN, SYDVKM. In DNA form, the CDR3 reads TGTGCCAGCAGTCCGCTGACGGGATCGGAGACCCAGTACTTC. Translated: CASSPLTGSETQYF.

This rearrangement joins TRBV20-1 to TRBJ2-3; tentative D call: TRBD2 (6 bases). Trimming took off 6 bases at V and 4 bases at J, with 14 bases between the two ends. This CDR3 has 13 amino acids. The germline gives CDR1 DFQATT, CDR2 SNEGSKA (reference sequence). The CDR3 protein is CSANQPGADTQYF. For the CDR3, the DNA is TGCAGTGCAAACCAACCGGGGGCAGATACGCAGTATTTT.

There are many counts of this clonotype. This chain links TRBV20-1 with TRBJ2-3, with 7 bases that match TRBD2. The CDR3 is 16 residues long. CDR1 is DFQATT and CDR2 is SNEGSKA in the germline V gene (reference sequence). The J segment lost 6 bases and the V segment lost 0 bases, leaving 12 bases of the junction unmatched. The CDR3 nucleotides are TGCAGTGCTAGAGACCCCGGGCGGCGGGAGAGGGATACGCAGTATTTT. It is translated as CSARDPGRRERDTQYF.

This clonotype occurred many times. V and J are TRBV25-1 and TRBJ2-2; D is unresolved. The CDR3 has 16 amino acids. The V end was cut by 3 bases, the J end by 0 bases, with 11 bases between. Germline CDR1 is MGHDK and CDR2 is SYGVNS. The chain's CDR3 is CASSDPTYSNTGELFF. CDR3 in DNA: TGTGCCAGCAGTGACCCGACATACTCGAACACCGGGGAGCTGTTTTTT.

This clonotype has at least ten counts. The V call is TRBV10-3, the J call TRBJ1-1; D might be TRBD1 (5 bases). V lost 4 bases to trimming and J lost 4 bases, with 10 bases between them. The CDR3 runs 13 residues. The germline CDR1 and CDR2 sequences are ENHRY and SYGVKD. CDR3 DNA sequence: TGTGCCATCAGTGGCACAGGAACCACTGAAGCTTTCTTT. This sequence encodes CAISGTGTTEAFF.

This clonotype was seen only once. CDR3 sequence: CASSSLGTSGSLYEQYF. DNA of the CDR3: TGTGCCAGCAGCTCCCTAGGGACTAGCGGGAGCCTCTACGAGCAGTACTTC. This rearrangement joins TRBV7-9 to TRBJ2-7, with 14 bases identical to TRBD2. The V and J ends lost 4 bases and 3 bases, in that order; junction bases with no gene match: 8. The CDR3 runs 17 residues. Per the germline V gene, CDR1 is SEHNR and CDR2 is FQNEAQ (reference sequence).